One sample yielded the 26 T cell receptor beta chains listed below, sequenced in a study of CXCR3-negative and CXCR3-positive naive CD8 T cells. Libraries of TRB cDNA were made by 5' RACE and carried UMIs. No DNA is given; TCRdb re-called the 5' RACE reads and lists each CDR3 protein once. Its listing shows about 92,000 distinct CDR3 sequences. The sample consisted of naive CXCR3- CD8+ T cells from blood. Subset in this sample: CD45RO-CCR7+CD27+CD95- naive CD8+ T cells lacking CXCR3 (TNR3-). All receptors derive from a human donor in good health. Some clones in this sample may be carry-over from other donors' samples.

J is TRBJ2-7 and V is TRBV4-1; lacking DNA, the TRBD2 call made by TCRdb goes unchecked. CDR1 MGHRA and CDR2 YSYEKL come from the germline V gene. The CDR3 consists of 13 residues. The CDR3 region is CASSQDAGYEQYF.

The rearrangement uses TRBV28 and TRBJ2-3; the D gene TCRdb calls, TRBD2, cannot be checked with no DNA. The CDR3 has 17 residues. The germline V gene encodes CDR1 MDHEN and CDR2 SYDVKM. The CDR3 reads CASSSRLAGASTDTQYF.

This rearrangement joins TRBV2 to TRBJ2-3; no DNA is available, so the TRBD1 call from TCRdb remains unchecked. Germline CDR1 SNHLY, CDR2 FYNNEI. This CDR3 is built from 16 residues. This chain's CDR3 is CASSVTPETGTDTQYF.

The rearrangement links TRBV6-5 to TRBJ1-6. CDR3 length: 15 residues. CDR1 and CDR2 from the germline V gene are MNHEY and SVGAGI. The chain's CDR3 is CASSGGWVRNSPLHF.

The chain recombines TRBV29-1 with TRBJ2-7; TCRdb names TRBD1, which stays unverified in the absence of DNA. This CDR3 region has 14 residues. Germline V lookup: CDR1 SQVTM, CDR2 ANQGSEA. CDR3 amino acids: CSVEGDTGGYEQYF.

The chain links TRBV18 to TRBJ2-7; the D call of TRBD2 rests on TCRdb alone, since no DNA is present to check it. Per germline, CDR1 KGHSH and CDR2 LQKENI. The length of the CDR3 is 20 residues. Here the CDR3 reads CASSPSWTSGGPFLTYEQYF.

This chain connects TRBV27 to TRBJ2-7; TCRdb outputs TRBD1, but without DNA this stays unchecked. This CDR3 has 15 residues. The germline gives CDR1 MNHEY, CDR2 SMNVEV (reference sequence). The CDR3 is CASSLSIWGHYEQYF.

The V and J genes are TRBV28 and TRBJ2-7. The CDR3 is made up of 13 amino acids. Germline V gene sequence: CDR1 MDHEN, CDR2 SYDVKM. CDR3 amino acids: CASRFLWSYEQYF.

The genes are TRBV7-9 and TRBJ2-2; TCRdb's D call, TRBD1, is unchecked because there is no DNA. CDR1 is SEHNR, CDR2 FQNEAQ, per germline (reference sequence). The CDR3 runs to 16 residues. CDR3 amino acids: CASSPLTGLNTGELFF.

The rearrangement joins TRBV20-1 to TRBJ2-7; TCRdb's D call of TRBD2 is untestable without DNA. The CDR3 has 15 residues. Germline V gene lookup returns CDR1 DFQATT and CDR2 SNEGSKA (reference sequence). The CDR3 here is CSASSTSGDTYEQYF.

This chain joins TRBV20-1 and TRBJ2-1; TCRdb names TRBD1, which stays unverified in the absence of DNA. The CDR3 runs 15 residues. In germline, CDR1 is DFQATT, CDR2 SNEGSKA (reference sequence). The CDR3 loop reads CSARGDRESYNEQFF.

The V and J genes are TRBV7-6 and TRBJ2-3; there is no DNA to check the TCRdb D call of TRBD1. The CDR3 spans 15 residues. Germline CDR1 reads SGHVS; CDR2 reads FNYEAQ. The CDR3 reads CASRQGQGGSDTQYF. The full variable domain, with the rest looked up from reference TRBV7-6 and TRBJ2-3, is GAGVSQSPRYKVTKRGQDVALRCDPISGHVSLYWYRQALGQGPEFLTYFNYEAQQDKSGLPNDRFSAERPEGSISTLTIQRTEQRDSAMYRCASRQGQGGSDTQYFGPGTRLTVL.

The CDR3 loop reads CASSLSGSGADEQYF. The rearrangement links TRBV11-2 to TRBJ2-7; there is no DNA to check the TCRdb D call of TRBD1. This CDR3 is 15 amino acids long. Germline assignment: CDR1 SGHAT and CDR2 FQNNGV.

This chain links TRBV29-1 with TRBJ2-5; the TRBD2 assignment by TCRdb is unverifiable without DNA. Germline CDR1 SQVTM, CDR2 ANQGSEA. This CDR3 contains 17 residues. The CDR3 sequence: CSVEQLGTSEDQETQYF.

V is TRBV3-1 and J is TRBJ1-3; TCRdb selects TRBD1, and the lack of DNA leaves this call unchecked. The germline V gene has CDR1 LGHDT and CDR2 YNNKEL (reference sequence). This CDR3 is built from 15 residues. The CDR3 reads CASSPTRRSGNTIYF.

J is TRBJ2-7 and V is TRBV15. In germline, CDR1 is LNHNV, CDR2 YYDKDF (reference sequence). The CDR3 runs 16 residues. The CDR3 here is CATSRDQSLTSYEQYF.

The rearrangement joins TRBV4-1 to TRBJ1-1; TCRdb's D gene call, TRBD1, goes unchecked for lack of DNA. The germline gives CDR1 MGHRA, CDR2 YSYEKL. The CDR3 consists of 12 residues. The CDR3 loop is CASSGTRHEAFF.

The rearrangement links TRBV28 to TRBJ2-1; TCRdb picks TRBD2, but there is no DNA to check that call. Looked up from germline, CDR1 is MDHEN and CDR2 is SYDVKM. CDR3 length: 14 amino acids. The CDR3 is CASSFGTGYNEQFF.

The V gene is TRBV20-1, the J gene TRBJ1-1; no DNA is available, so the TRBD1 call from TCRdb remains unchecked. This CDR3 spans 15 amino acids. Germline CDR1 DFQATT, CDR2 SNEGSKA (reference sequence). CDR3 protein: CSARVLRGANTEAFF.

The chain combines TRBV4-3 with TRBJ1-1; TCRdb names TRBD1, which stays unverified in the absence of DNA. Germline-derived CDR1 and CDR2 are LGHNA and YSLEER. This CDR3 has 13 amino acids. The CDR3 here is CASSQSPGTEAFF.

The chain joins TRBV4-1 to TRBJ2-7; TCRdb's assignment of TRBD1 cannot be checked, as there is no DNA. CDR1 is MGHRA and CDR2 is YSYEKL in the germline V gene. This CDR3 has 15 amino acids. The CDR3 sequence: CASSQRDRESYEQYF.

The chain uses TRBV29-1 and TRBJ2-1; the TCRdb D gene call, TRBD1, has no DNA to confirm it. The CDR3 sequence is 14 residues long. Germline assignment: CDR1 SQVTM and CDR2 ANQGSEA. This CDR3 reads CSVEPGQSYNEQFF.

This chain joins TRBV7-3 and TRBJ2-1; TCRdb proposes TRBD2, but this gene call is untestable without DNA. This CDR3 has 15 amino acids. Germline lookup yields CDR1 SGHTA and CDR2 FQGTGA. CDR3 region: CASSLGLAERNEQFF.

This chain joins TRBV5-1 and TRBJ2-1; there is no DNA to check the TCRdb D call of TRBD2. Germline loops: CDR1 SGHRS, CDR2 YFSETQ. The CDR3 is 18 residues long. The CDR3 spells CASSTGLAGPEIYNEQFF.

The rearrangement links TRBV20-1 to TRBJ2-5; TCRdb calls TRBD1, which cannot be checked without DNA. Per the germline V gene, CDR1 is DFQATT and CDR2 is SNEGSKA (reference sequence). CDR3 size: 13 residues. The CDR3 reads CSARPPEGETQYF.

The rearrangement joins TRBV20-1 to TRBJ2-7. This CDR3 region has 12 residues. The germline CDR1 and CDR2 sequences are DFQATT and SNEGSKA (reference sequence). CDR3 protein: CSARDKEREQYF.